This T cell receptor beta chain was identified in a study of identical twins. In TCRdb, the 5' RACE reads were re-called with MiXCR into one record per CDR3 protein. Among hundreds of thousands of distinct CDR3 sequences listed, about 12% were seen once. The germline V gene has CDR1 ENHRY and CDR2 SYGVKD. This CDR3 has 14 amino acids. V dropped 11 bases and J dropped 7; count of bases not matched to a gene: 16. The same sample was also used in a study of yellow fever vaccine responses in identical twins.

The sample comprised PBMCs. The chain recombines TRBV10-3 with TRBJ2-7, with 8 bases fitting TRBD2. This clonotype was sampled from a woman under 30 in good health. CDR3 in amino acids: CAAAYSGTQREQYF. The DNA of the CDR3 is TGTGCCGCAGCTTATAGCGGGACCCAGAGGGAGCAGTACTTC.